This TCR beta chain was recorded in a study of shared clonotypes between healthy human individuals. Study-wide findings and caveats: Expectations were that clonotype sharing among donors would be affected by sequencing depth. Represented genetic and exposure-history diversity was restricted by having few donors.

Comment on this clone: What it binds is unknown.

In the original workflow: From ImmunoSEQ came sequences covering only the junction and carrying no quality scores, so filtering differed. The data were produced by immunoSEQ multiplex PCR, yet TCRdb's version contains in-frame clones alone and is incomplete. Clone size and the V and J calls come from that table; the DNA yielded D and trimming. In the table there are about 2.3 million clones, about nine tenths of which are singletons. The germline V gene has CDR1 MGHDK and CDR2 SYGVNS. The V and J ends lost 1 base and 4 bases respectively, with 13 bases between them. The CDR3 covers 15 residues. This sequence originates from a man between 18 and 29 years old in good health. Some clones in this sample may be carry-over from other donors' samples. Sequenced material: naive CD4+ T cells from PBMCs. Stated subset: CD45RA+ positively selected. The chain has TRBV25-1 and TRBJ2-5, with D tentatively TRBD1 (6 bases). The CDR3 bases are TGTGCCAGCAGTGAATGGGGACAAAGGGGAGAGACCCAGTACTTC. This sequence encodes CASSEWGQRGETQYF.